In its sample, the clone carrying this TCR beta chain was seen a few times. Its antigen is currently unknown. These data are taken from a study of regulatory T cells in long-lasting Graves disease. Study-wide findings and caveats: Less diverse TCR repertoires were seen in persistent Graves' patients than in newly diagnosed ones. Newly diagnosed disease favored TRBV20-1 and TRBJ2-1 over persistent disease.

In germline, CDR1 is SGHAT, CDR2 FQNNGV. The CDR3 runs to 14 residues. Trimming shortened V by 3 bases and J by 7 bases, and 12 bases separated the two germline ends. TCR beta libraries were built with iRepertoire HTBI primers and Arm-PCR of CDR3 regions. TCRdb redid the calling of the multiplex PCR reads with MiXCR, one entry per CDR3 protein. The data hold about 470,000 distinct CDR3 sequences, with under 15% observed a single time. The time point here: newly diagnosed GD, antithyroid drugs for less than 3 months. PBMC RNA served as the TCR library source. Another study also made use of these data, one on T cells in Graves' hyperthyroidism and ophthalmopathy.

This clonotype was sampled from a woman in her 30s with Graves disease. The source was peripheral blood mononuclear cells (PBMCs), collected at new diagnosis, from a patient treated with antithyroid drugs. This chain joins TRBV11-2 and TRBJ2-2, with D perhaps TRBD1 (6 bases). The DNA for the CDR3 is TGTGCCAGCAGCTTGATGGGGGCCGACGGGGAGCTGTTTTTT. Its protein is CASSLMGADGELFF.